The T cell receptor beta chain under discussion was sequenced for a study of cytomegalovirus exposure and HLA in healthy donors. The germline gives CDR1 GTSNPN, CDR2 SVGIG (reference sequence). The length of the CDR3 is 15 residues. V gave up 3 bases and J gave up 4 bases; unmatched junction bases: 7. PCR involved 60 Vbeta and 13 Jbeta primers. Produced via immunoSEQ multiplex PCR; TCRdb's table is partial and in-frame only. The data hold a few hundred thousand clones, with around 83% observed a single time. The chain recombines TRBV30 with TRBJ2-1, with 9 bases lining up with TRBD2. The source is a girl under 18 in good health and CMV-seronegative. Sequencing was done on a sample of PBMCs. CDR3 coding DNA: TGTGCCTGGAGGTCCGGGACTAGCCATTACAATGAGCAGTTCTTC. Amino acid sequence: CAWRSGTSHYNEQFF. Complete variable domain (other parts from reference TRBV30 and TRBJ2-1): SQTIHQWPATLVQPVGSPLSLECTVEGTSNPNLYWYRQAAGRGLQLLFYSVGIGQISSEVPQNLSASRPQDRQFILSSKKLLLSDSGFYLCAWRSGTSHYNEQFFGPGTRLTVL.